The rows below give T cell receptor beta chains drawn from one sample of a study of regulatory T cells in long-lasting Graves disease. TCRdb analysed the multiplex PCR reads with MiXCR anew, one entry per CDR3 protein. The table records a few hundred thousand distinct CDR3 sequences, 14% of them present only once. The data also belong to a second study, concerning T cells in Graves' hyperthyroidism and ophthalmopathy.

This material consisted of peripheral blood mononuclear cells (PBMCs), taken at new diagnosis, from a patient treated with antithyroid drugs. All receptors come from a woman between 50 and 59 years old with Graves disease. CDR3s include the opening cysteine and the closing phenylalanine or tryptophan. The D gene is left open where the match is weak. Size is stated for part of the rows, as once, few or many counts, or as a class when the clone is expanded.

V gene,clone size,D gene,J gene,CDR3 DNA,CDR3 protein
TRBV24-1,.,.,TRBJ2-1,TGTGCCACCAGTGAAAACCGGGACGAGCAGTTCTTC,CATSENRDEQFF
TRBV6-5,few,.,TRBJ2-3,TGTGCCAGCAGTTACGAACCCCGCGGCTTCCCAAACACAGATACGCAGTATTTT,CASSYEPRGFPNTDTQYF
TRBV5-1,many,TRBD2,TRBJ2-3,TGCGCCAGCAGCATAGGACTAGCGGGAGACACAGATACGCAGTATTTT,CASSIGLAGDTDTQYF
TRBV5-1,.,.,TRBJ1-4,TGCGCCAGCAGCTTTTTCGAAGGGTCTAATGAAAAACTGTTTTTT,CASSFFEGSNEKLFF
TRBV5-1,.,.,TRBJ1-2,TGCGCCAGCAGAACCCTGCGGCAAGATTACCCCTATGGCTACACCTTC,CASRTLRQDYPYGYTF
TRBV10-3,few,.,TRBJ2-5,TGTGCCATCAGCTCTGGAGTTGAGGAGACCCAGTACTTC,CAISSGVEETQYF
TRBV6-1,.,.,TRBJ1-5,TGTGCCAGTTTAAGCAGGCGCAATCAGCCCCAGCATTTT,CASLSRRNQPQHF
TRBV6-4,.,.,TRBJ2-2,TGTGCCAGTCGCCATCCTACCGGGGAGCTGTTTTTT,CASRHPTGELFF
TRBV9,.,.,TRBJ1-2,TGTGCCAGCAGCGTAATTCCCGACGGTACATATGGCTACACCTTC,CASSVIPDGTYGYTF
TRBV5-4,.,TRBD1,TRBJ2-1,TGTGCCAGCAGCTACGACAGGGGGCTTTACAATGAGCAGTTCTTC,CASSYDRGLYNEQFF
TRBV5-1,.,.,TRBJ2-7,TGCGCCAGCAGCTTAGACTTCTCTTACTACGAGCAGTACTTC,CASSLDFSYYEQYF
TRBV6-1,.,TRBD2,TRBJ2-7,TGTGCCAGCAGTGATCCCGGACTAGCTTCCCCCGAGCAGTACTTC,CASSDPGLASPEQYF
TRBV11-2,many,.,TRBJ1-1,TGTGCCAGCAGCTTAGATCAGGTAGGGCCGACGACTGAAGCTTTCTTT,CASSLDQVGPTTEAFF
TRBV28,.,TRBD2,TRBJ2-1,TGTGCCAGCAGCTTCTGGGTGTTTGGCGGGAGAGGTTCAAATGAGCAGTTCTTC,CASSFWVFGGRGSNEQFF
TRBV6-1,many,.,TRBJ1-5,TGTGCCAGCAGTGGGGAAATGGACAATCAGCCCCAGCATTTT,CASSGEMDNQPQHF
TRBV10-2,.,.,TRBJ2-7,TGCGCCAGCAGTGGGCCCCCCCGGGGCGAGCAGTACTTC,CASSGPPRGEQYF
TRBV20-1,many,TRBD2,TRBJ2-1,TGCAGTGCTAGTTGGCTAGCGGGAGGGGGCAGTGAGCAGTTCTTC,CSASWLAGGGSEQFF
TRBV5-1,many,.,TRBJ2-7,TGCGCCAGCAGCATATTTGAAGGAGGGCCTACCAGCCACGAGCAGTACTTC,CASSIFEGGPTSHEQYF
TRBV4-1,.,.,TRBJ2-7,TGCGCCAGCAGCCAAGATAGGACGGGATCCTACGAGCAGTACTTC,CASSQDRTGSYEQYF
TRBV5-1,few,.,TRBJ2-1,TGCGCCAGCAGCTTATCCCACAATGAGCAGTTCTTC,CASSLSHNEQFF
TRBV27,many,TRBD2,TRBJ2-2,TGTGCCAGCAGTACGCTTAGCGGGATGGGCACCGGGGAGCTGTTTTTT,CASSTLSGMGTGELFF
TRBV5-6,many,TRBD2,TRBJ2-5,TGTGCCAGCAGCCCCACTAGCGGGAGGGAAGAAGAGACCCAGTACTTC,CASSPTSGREEETQYF
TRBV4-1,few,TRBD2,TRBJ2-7,TGCGCCAGCAGCCAAGTCCCTAGCGGGAGTAAGTACGAGCAGTACTTC,CASSQVPSGSKYEQYF
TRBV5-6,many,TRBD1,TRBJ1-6,TGTGCCAGCAGCGCATGGGACAGGAATTCACCCCTCCACTTT,CASSAWDRNSPLHF
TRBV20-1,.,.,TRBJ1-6,TGCAGTGCTAGGGAGACAGTTATTACCTCCTATAATTCACCCCTCCACTTT,CSARETVITSYNSPLHF
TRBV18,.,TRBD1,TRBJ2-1,TGTGCCAGCTCACCACAAGGACAGGGAGTCAATGAGCAGTTCTTC,CASSPQGQGVNEQFF
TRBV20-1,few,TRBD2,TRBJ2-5,TGCAGTGCAAATTGGGCTAGCGGGGGTCAAGAGACCCAGTACTTC,CSANWASGGQETQYF
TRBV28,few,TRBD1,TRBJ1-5,TGTGCCACGACAGGGGGCCTTTGGGAGCCCCAGCATTTT,CATTGGLWEPQHF
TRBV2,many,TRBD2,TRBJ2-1,TGTGCCAGCAACCAACTAGCGGGGTCGAGCAATGAGCAGTTCTTC,CASNQLAGSSNEQFF
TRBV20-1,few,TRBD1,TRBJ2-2,TGCAGTGCGCCGAACAGGGGTTCCACCGGGGAGCTGTTTTTT,CSAPNRGSTGELFF
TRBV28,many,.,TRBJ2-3,TGTGCCAGCAGTTTCACCCGCACAGATACGCAGTATTTT,CASSFTRTDTQYF
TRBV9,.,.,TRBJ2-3,TGTGCCAGCAGCGTAGTAGGGAGGGGGGCAGATACGCAGTATTTT,CASSVVGRGADTQYF
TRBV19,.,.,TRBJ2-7,TGTGCCAGCACTTCCACTAGCAGCGAGCAGTACTTC,CASTSTSSEQYF
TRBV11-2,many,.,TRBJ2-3,TGTGCCAGCAGCTTAGCTAGAGGTCTCTACACAGATACGCAGTATTTT,CASSLARGLYTDTQYF
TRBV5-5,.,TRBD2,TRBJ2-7,TGTGCCAGCAGCTTGAAGCGGGAGGGCTACGAGCAGTACTTC,CASSLKREGYEQYF
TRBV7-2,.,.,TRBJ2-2,TGTGCCAGCAGCTCCCTCGTGGGTGCCGGGGAGCTGTTTTTT,CASSSLVGAGELFF
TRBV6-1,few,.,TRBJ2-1,TGTGCCAGCAGTGACGGGACCTCCTACAATGAGCAGTTCTTC,CASSDGTSYNEQFF
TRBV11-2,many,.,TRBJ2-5,TGTGCCAGCAGCTTAGTGATCCAAGAGACCCAGTACTTC,CASSLVIQETQYF
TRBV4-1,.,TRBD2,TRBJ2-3,TGCGCCAGCAGCCAAGAGGTCAGCGGGAGGGCCACAGATACGCAGTATTTT,CASSQEVSGRATDTQYF
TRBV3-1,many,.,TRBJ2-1,TGTGCCAGCAGCCAGGCCACAGGGTATGAGCAGTTCTTC,CASSQATGYEQFF
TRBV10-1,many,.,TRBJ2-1,TGCGCCAGCAGTGAGTCGGGGCGGGAAGACAATGAGCAGTTCTTC,CASSESGREDNEQFF
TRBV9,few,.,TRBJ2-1,TGTGCCAGCAGCACCCCCAAGGACGGGGTGGTCAGCGATGAGCAGTTCTTC,CASSTPKDGVVSDEQFF
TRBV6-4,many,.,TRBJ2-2,TGTGCCAGCAGTGACCTCGAGTCCGGGGAGCTGTTTTTT,CASSDLESGELFF
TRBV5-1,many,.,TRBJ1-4,TGCGCCAGCAGCTTATGGCCAGGGGTTACAAATGAAAAACTGTTTTTT,CASSLWPGVTNEKLFF
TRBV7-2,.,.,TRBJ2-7,TGTGCCAGCAGCTCCGGGGTCTCAAGGGAGCAGTACTTC,CASSSGVSREQYF
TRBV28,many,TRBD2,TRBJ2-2,TGTGCCAGCATTGGGGACCCCCCGGGGGGTGCGAACACCGGGGAGCTGTTTTTT,CASIGDPPGGANTGELFF
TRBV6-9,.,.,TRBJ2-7,TGTGCCAGCAGTTACGGACAGTGGAGCTCCTACGAGCAGTACTTC,CASSYGQWSSYEQYF
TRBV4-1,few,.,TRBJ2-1,TGCGCCAGCAGCCGCCCTTCGGGGCGGGGTTCCTACAATGAGCAGTTCTTC,CASSRPSGRGSYNEQFF
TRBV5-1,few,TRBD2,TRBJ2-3,TGCGCCAGCAGCGCAGCGGGAGGCACAGATACGCAGTATTTT,CASSAAGGTDTQYF
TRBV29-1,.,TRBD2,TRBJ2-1,TGCAGCGCGGGGACTAGCGCACCCTACAATGAGCAGTTCTTC,CSAGTSAPYNEQFF
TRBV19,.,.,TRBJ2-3,TGTGCCAGTAGCCGATATCCTTCTGCTGGCGGAAGCACAGATACGCAGTATTTT,CASSRYPSAGGSTDTQYF
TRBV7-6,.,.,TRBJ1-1,TGTGCCAGCAGCCCCAGTCAGAGAGGCACTGAAGCTTTCTTT,CASSPSQRGTEAFF
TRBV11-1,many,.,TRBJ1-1,TGTGCCACCCAGCTGCAGGGCACTGAAGCTTTCTTT,CATQLQGTEAFF
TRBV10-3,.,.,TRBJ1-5,TGTGCCATCAGTGCGGACAGAGGTCAGCCCCAGCATTTT,CAISADRGQPQHF
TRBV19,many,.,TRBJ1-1,TGTGCCAGTACCCCATCGGCGAACACTGAAGCTTTCTTT,CASTPSANTEAFF
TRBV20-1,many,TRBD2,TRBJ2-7,TGCAGTGTCATAGCGGGAGAGGGCCACGAGCAGTACTTC,CSVIAGEGHEQYF
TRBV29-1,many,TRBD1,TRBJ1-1,TGCAGCGTCCGGACAGGGAGCACTGAAGCTTTCTTT,CSVRTGSTEAFF
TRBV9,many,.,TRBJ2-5,TGTGCCAGCAGCTCAGGCGGACTCGCAGGGCAAGAGACCCAGTACTTC,CASSSGGLAGQETQYF
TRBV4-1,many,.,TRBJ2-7,TGCGCCAGCAGCCAAGATCAGGGACCCGGCGTGGACTACGAGCAGTACTTC,CASSQDQGPGVDYEQYF
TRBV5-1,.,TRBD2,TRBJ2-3,TGCGCCGGCAGCATAGGACTAGCGGGAGACACAGATACGCAGTATTTT,CAGSIGLAGDTDTQYF